This record looks at one TCR beta chain sequence and its context. Per the original methods: Researchers report that nucleated cell counts were estimated from reference gene primer amplification. Generated by immunoSEQ multiplex PCR, the TCRdb table keeps only in-frame clones and is missing some. V and J calls and clone size are given by that table; D and trimming were obtained from the DNA. The data hold around 190,000 clones, with around 89% observed a single time. The data were obtained in a study of blood T cell repertoires in COVID-19. Background on the study: The study drew acute and convalescent COVID-19 samples from the United States, Italy and Spain. PBMCs, B-cell-depleted T cells, or T cells were the source of the cDNA or gDNA that made up the material.

The CDR3 covers 14 residues. Germline CDR1 and CDR2: SGHNT and YYREEE (reference sequence). V was pared by 7 bases and J by 3 bases, with 16 bases between. The TCR comes from a man younger than 35 who had recovered from COVID-19. This sequence joins TRBV5-4 and TRBJ2-5, with D unclear. Sequences were obtained from peripheral blood. The CDR3 DNA is TGTGCCAGCCGACATGAAAGAAACAAAGAGACCCAGTACTTC. It yields the protein CASRHERNKETQYF.